This TCR beta chain came from a study of blood T cell repertoires in COVID-19. Looking at the study overall: The origin of the acute and convalescent COVID-19 samples was the United States, Italy and Spain. From T cells, B-cell-depleted T cells, or PBMCs came the material, which was cDNA or gDNA.

Authors' methods: Estimated nucleated cell counts came from reference gene primer amplification. Assay used: immunoSEQ multiplex PCR; TCRdb lists only in-frame clones, some missing. V, J and clone size are taken as reported in that table, and D and trimming were inferred from the DNA itself. Of 210,000 or so clones in the sample, 65% to 85% were seen once. The CDR3 has 13 residues. Germline CDR1 reads KGHDR; CDR2 reads SFDVKD. Germline trimming cut 7 bases from V and 7 bases from J; bases unmatched to any gene: 8. The V and J genes are TRBV24-1 and TRBJ2-7, with 8 bases fitting TRBD2. The clonotype comes from a middle-aged woman with acute COVID-19. Input material: PBMCs or T cells enriched from blood (not recorded which). The DNA of the CDR3 is TGTGCCACCAGGTCTGGGGGCGGGGGGGAGCAGTACTTC. Its translation is CATRSGGGGEQYF.